This T cell receptor (beta chain) was recorded in a study of blood T cell repertoires in COVID-19. On the study more broadly: The United States, Italy and Spain were the sources of the acute and convalescent COVID-19 samples. From T cells, B-cell-depleted T cells, or PBMCs came the material, which was cDNA or gDNA.

TCRdb keeps only in-frame clones here, not all; method: immunoSEQ multiplex PCR. Of fewer than 85,000 clones listed, 85% are singletons. CDR1 is MDHEN, CDR2 SYDVKM, per germline. V was trimmed by 6 bases and J by 0 bases, leaving 12 bases between them. The CDR3 is 15 amino acids. The chain uses TRBV28 and TRBJ1-5; D is possibly TRBD1 (5 bases). The material sequenced was peripheral blood. The sequence was collected from an elderly man with acute or convalescent COVID-19. The CDR3 DNA reads as TGTGCCAGCAGGCTCGCAGGGTATAGCAATCAGCCCCAGCATTTT. The encoded protein is CASRLAGYSNQPQHF.